This T cell receptor beta chain is from a study of OX40 agonist ivuxolimab in advanced cancers. Findings and caveats of the study: Near-lowest levels of clonal expansion characterized partial responders at 0.1-3.0 mg/kg.

The CDR3 runs to 14 residues. V was pared by 4 bases and J by 6 bases, with 6 bases of the junction left unmatched. Germline CDR1 reads SGHNT; CDR2 reads YYREEE (reference sequence). In regard to this clone: Its antigen is still unknown.

TCRdb keeps only in-frame clones here, not all; method: immunoSEQ multiplex PCR. The table includes 60,000 to 75,000 clones, over 70% detected once. This sample comprised CD4+ or CD8+ T cells sorted from blood, obtained in a trial of the OX40 agonist ivuxolimab. The chain has TRBV5-4 and TRBJ2-5, with 10 bases fitting TRBD1. This TCR came from an adult with an advanced solid tumor such as melanoma, head and neck, liver or kidney cancer. The CDR3 region is CASSPDRGQKTQYF. CDR3 in DNA: TGTGCCAGCAGCCCTGACAGGGGGCAGAAGACCCAGTACTTC.